The clone carrying this T cell receptor beta chain was picked up many times. The antigen is unknown. TCRbeta libraries were built with three rounds of nested PCR, modified from ARM-PCR. Using its own MiXCR run on the multiplex PCR reads, TCRdb lists one record per CDR3 protein. The sample includes tens of thousands of distinct CDR3 sequences, more than 65% of them seen just once. RNA was extracted from bulk tissue without any cell sorting. The normal lung tissue was taken more than 3 cm from the tumor edge. This specimen belongs to a study of tumor and adjacent non-tumor tissue in lung cancer. Points from the study as a whole: Tumor tissue had significantly higher TCR diversity than normal lung. In normal lung, the top 100 clones were significantly more dominant than in tumor. Shorter survival was associated with higher TCR diversity in tumors.

This TCR was recovered from a man between 65 and 85 years old with non-small cell lung cancer. Sequenced: distant non-tumor lung tissue.

The CDR3: CASSRTANNSPLHF. The CDR3 bases are TGTGCCAGCAGTAGGACAGCAAATAATTCACCCCTCCACTTT. The chain joins TRBV6-6 to TRBJ1-6, with D perhaps matching TRBD1 (6 bases). CDR1 is MNHNY and CDR2 is SVGAGI in the germline V gene (reference sequence). The CDR3 is 14 amino acids. Trimming cost V 5 bases and J 5 bases, with 10 bases left between them.